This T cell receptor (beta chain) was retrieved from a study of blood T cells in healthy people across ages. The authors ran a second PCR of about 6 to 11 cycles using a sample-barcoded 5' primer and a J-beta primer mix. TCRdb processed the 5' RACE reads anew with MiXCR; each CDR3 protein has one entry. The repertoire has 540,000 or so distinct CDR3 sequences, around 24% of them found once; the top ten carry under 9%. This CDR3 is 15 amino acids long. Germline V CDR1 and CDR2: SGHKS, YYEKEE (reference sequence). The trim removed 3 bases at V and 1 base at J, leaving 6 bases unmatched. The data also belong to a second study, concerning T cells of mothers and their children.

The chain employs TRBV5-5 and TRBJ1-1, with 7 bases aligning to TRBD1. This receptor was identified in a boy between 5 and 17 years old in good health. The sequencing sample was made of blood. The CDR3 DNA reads TGTGCCAGCAGCTGGGCGGGACAGACGAACACTGAAGCTTTCTTT. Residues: CASSWAGQTNTEAFF.